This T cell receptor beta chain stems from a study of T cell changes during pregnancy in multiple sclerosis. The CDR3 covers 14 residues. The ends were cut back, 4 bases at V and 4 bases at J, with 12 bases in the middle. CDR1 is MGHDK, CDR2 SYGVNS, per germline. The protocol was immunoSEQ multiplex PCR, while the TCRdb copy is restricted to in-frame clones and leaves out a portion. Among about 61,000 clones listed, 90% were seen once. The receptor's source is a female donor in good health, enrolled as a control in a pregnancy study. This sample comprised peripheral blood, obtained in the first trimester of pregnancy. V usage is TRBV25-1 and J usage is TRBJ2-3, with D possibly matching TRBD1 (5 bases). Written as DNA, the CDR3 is TGTGCCAGCAGTGCCACTCAGGGATCAGATACGCAGTATTTT. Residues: CASSATQGSDTQYF.